This T cell receptor beta chain was recovered during a study of cytomegalovirus exposure and HLA in healthy donors. Study information: Genetic ancestry analysis placed over 75% of the 398 donors that were genotyped in the Caucasian-associated cluster.

A note on this clone: Its target is unknown.

Study-wide findings and caveats: Data from an earlier analysis indicated that most TCR beta V segments were productive either about 90% or about 30% of the time. Further analysis was carried out later, and it showed several of the most significant clusters appearing linked to common viral pathogens.

Trimming removed 7 bases at V and 0 bases at J, with 7 bases between. In germline, CDR1 is MNHNY, CDR2 SVGAGI (reference sequence). The CDR3 is 13 residues long. 13 Jbeta primers and 60 Vbeta primers were used for the PCR. The table came from immunoSEQ multiplex PCR; TCRdb's copy has only in-frame clones and leaves some out. The data show about 110,000 clones, with about 75% seen just once and approximately 2.6% held by the top ten. The origin of this receptor is a male donor in good health and CMV-seropositive. The chain carries TRBV6-6 and TRBJ1-3; D might be TRBD1 (6 bases). Sample: PBMCs. DNA of the CDR3: TGTGCCAGCACACAGGGCTCTGGAAACACCATATATTTT. Translated: CASTQGSGNTIYF.